This T cell receptor beta chain was observed in a study of somatic mutations in cytotoxic T cells in rheumatoid arthritis. Study in general: Prior to any treatment and right after diagnosis, patient blood (around 30 ml EDTA) was drawn. Findings and limits, study-wide: The top CD8+ clone topped 20% of CD8+ cells in about an eighth of the 65 patients.

This clone was observed a single time. Its antigen is undetermined. Here immunoSEQ multiplex PCR was the method, and the copy in TCRdb shows in-frame clones only, minus some. This table holds more than 8,000 clones, about 89% found once. V shed 4 bases and J shed 1 base, with 7 bases lying between them. The CDR3 spans 14 residues. CDR1 is LNHDA, CDR2 SQIVND, per germline (reference sequence). Material: CD4+ T cells sorted from blood. The chain links TRBV19 to TRBJ2-2, with D tentatively TRBD1 (5 bases). This receptor was taken from a woman in her late teens or twenties with rheumatoid arthritis. This CDR3 reads CASSRGGNTGELFF. CDR3 in DNA: TGTGCCAGTAGTAGGGGCGGGAACACCGGGGAGCTGTTTTTT.